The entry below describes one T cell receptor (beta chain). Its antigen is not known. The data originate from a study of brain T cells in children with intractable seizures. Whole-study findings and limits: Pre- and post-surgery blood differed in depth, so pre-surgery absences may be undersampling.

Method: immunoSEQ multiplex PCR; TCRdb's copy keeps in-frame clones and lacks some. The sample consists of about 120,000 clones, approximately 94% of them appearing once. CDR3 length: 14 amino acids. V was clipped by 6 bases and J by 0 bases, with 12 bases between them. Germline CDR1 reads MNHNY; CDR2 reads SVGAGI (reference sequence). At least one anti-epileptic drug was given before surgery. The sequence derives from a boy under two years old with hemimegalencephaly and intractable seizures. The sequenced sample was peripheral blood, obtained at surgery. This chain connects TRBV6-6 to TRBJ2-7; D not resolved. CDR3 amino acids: CASRPSILSYEQYF. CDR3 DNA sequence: TGTGCCAGCAGGCCCAGTATACTCTCCTACGAGCAGTACTTC.